The clone carrying this T cell receptor (beta chain) was recorded many times. The study enrolled patients aged 18 to 65 with newly diagnosed hyperthyroidism of under 2 months' duration. The data were obtained in a study of T cells in Graves' hyperthyroidism and ophthalmopathy. Study-wide context: Peripheral blood draws took place at initial diagnosis, ahead of any treatment.

TCR beta CDR3 region amplification was performed from RNA transcripts. A first-round RT-PCR of the TCR CDR3 used the HTBI primer set. TCRdb re-analysed the multiplex PCR reads in MiXCR, keeping a single row per CDR3 protein. The repertoire holds about 360,000 distinct CDR3 sequences, with around 13% as singletons. The receptor's source is a woman aged 18-35 years with Graves' hyperthyroidism. The sequencing input was blood.

This CDR3 reads CASATQGYNSPLHF. The CDR3 coding sequence is TGTGCCAGCGCGACTCAGGGCTATAATTCACCCCTCCACTTT. The chain has TRBV27 and TRBJ1-6; a possible D gene is TRBD1 (5 bases). In germline, CDR1 is MNHEY, CDR2 SMNVEV (reference sequence). The CDR3 runs 14 residues. Trimming took 8 bases from V and 3 from J, leaving 11 bases between them.